The rows below give T cell receptor beta chains drawn from one sample of a study of naive and memory T cell subsets. TCRdb independently ran MiXCR on the UMI-ligation and nested PCR reads; one entry per CDR3 protein. The repertoire holds some 100,000 distinct CDR3 sequences, with 7% to 7.5% as singletons. Sample: central memory CD4+ T cells from blood. Receptors were obtained from a human donor in good health. Each CDR3 is given with its conserved first and last residue. D genes are given only for firm matches. Size is stated for part of the rows, as once, few or many counts, or as a class when the clone is expanded.

d_call j_call clone_size v_call cdr3_aa cdr3_nt
. TRBJ2-1 . TRBV7-6 CASSSHNEQFF TGTGCCAGCAGCTCACACAATGAGCAGTTCTTC
. TRBJ1-1 few TRBV4-3 CASSQAGDGAFF TGCGCCAGCAGCCAAGCAGGGGATGGAGCTTTCTTT
. TRBJ1-5 many TRBV6-2/TRBV6-3 CASRAGNRLRNQPQHF TGTGCCAGCAGGGCAGGGAATCGCCTGCGCAATCAGCCCCAGCATTTT
. TRBJ2-7 few TRBV18 CASSPAAWGDDEQYF TGTGCCAGCTCACCTGCGGCTTGGGGAGACGACGAGCAGTACTTC
. TRBJ2-3 many TRBV13 CASSLGRDTQYF TGTGCCAGCAGCTTAGGACGCGATACGCAGTATTTT
. TRBJ1-1 many TRBV5-1 CASSLESGRGREAFF TGCGCCAGCAGCTTGGAATCCGGGCGGGGCCGTGAAGCTTTCTTT
. TRBJ2-3 many TRBV20-1 CSARDVPDSDTQYF TGCAGTGCTAGAGATGTCCCAGACTCAGATACGCAGTATTTT
. TRBJ2-5 few TRBV6-2/TRBV6-3 CASSFDALRPRGNQETQYF TGTGCCAGCAGTTTCGACGCTCTCCGACCCCGTGGGAACCAAGAGACCCAGTACTTC
. TRBJ1-1 many TRBV20-1 CSASLTAGSEAFF TGCAGTGCTAGTCTGACGGCGGGGTCTGAAGCTTTCTTT
TRBD1 TRBJ1-6 . TRBV6-6 CASRQGQNNSPLHF TGTGCCAGCAGACAGGGACAGAATAATTCACCCCTCCACTTT
. TRBJ1-5 . TRBV6-6 CASSYRKQRQPQHF TGTGCCAGCAGTTACAGGAAACAGAGGCAGCCCCAGCATTTT
. TRBJ2-3 many TRBV7-9 CASSSSNRDTQYF TGTGCCAGCAGCTCGTCTAACCGGGATACGCAGTATTTT
. TRBJ2-7 . TRBV7-3 CASSSGGSYEQYF TGTGCCAGCAGCTCCGGGGGAAGCTACGAGCAGTACTTC
. TRBJ2-1 . TRBV20-1 CSARASAEQFF TGCAGTGCTAGAGCTAGCGCCGAGCAGTTCTTC
TRBD1 TRBJ1-1 many TRBV29-1 CSVRGQGTMNTEAFF TGCAGCGTTCGGGGACAGGGAACCATGAACACTGAAGCTTTCTTT
. TRBJ2-7 few TRBV6-2/TRBV6-3 CASTYRGQFYEQYF TGTGCCAGCACCTACCGAGGACAGTTCTACGAGCAGTACTTC
. TRBJ1-1 many TRBV12-3/TRBV12-4 CASSLAPENTEAFF TGTGCCAGCAGTCTGGCACCAGAGAACACTGAAGCTTTCTTT
TRBD1 TRBJ2-7 . TRBV6-5 CASSPTGNEQYF TGTGCCAGCAGTCCGACAGGGAACGAGCAGTACTTC
. TRBJ1-6 few TRBV5-6 CASSLEQADSPLHF TGTGCCAGCAGCTTGGAACAGGCAGATTCACCCCTCCACTTT
TRBD2 TRBJ2-4 . TRBV28 CASSLGGGGRAKNIQYF TGTGCCAGCAGTTTAGGCGGCGGGGGGCGTGCCAAAAACATTCAGTACTTC
TRBD2 TRBJ2-7 many TRBV20-1 CSAKGTSGLYEQYF TGCAGTGCCAAAGGGACTAGCGGGCTCTACGAGCAGTACTTC
. TRBJ1-2 many TRBV7-9 CASSLPLGGGYTF TGTGCCAGCAGCTTACCTCTGGGAGGTGGCTACACCTTC
. TRBJ1-4 many TRBV28 CASKDQWIEKLFF TGTGCCAGCAAGGATCAGTGGATCGAAAAACTGTTTTTT
TRBD1 TRBJ1-5 many TRBV7-8 CASSLRPAPSGQGVYSNQPQHF TGTGCCAGCAGCTTAAGGCCCGCCCCGTCCGGACAGGGAGTCTATAGCAATCAGCCCCAGCATTTT
TRBD1 TRBJ2-1 . TRBV2 CAGRQGQYNEQFF TGTGCCGGACGACAGGGCCAATACAATGAGCAGTTCTTC
. TRBJ1-6 many TRBV29-1 CSVPPGVDSPLHF TGCAGCGTTCCTCCAGGGGTCGATTCACCCCTCCACTTT
. TRBJ2-1 many TRBV18 CASSSTQGNEQFF TGTGCCAGCTCATCCACACAGGGTAATGAGCAGTTCTTC
. TRBJ2-5 many TRBV4-1 CASSQGPGLFQETQYF TGCGCCAGCAGCCAAGGCCCAGGACTTTTCCAAGAGACCCAGTACTTC
TRBD2 TRBJ2-1 few TRBV18 CASSLMGTSDNEQFF TGTGCCAGCTCACTCATGGGGACTAGTGACAATGAGCAGTTCTTC
TRBD2 TRBJ2-7 . TRBV20-1 CSASQRESSDEQYF TGCAGTGCTAGCCAGCGGGAGTCTTCCGACGAGCAGTACTTC
TRBD1 TRBJ1-1 many TRBV20-1 CSARQGMNTEAFF TGCAGTGCTCGACAGGGGATGAACACTGAAGCTTTCTTT
. TRBJ2-3 many TRBV6-1 CASDGGQGYLTDTQYF TGTGCCAGCGACGGGGGCCAGGGCTATCTTACAGATACGCAGTATTTT
. TRBJ1-1 many TRBV14 CASSRHNTEAFF TGTGCCAGCAGCCGCCATAACACTGAAGCTTTCTTT
. TRBJ2-1 few TRBV7-4 CASSYRTSGNEQFF TGTGCCAGCAGCTACCGGACAAGCGGTAATGAGCAGTTCTTC
. TRBJ1-4 many TRBV7-2 CASRTGVREKLFF TGTGCCAGCAGAACGGGGGTGCGGGAAAAACTGTTTTTT
TRBD1 TRBJ1-5 many TRBV2 CASRAEQGARNQPQHF TGTGCCAGCAGAGCCGAACAGGGGGCGCGCAATCAGCCCCAGCATTTT
TRBD1 TRBJ1-6 few TRBV20-1 CSARSDRASPLHF TGCAGTGCTAGGTCTGACAGGGCTTCACCCCTCCACTTT
. TRBJ1-6 many TRBV4-1 CASSQGVNQRNSPLHF TGCGCCAGCAGCCAAGGTGTCAACCAGCGAAATTCACCCCTCCACTTT
. TRBJ2-1 many TRBV12-3/TRBV12-4 CASSPGNEQFF TGTGCCAGCAGTCCGGGTAATGAGCAGTTCTTC
TRBD1 TRBJ2-5 few TRBV29-1 CSVTGGSLQETQYF TGCAGCGTTACAGGGGGTTCTCTCCAAGAGACCCAGTACTTC
. TRBJ1-2 . TRBV14 CASSQDPQAWNGYTF TGTGCCAGCAGCCAAGATCCTCAGGCATGGAATGGCTACACCTTC
. TRBJ2-7 . TRBV6-2/TRBV6-3 CASSYSNLGQVYEQYF TGTGCCAGCAGTTACTCAAACCTTGGTCAGGTCTACGAGCAGTACTTC
. TRBJ2-3 few TRBV7-9 CASSLQGRLDTQYF TGTGCCAGCAGCTTACAGGGGCGGTTAGATACGCAGTATTTT
. TRBJ2-2 many TRBV25-1 CASSDWVNTGELFF TGTGCCAGCAGTGATTGGGTGAACACCGGGGAGCTGTTTTTT